The present T cell receptor beta chain was sequenced within a study of OX40 agonist ivuxolimab in advanced cancers. Study information: In this trial design, patients received ivuxolimab intravenously at 0.01 to 10 mg/kg every 2 weeks. Overall study results and limits: More expanded clones were found, on average, in CD8+ than in CD4+ T cells.

The germline V gene encodes CDR1 SGHTS and CDR2 YDEGEE. The CDR3 has 16 residues. The V end lost 4 bases, the J end lost 1 base, and 18 bases lay between the germline ends. Only in-frame clones appear in the TCRdb table, and some are missing; sequencing was by immunoSEQ multiplex PCR. The sample comprises just over 60,000 clones, roughly nine tenths of which are singletons, and about 0.66% rests with the top ten. Concerning this clone itself: No antigen is known for it.

This chain connects TRBV5-8 to TRBJ2-7, with D possibly matching TRBD2 (6 bases). This material consisted of CD4+ or CD8+ T cells sorted from blood, taken in a trial of the OX40 agonist ivuxolimab. This TCR derives from an adult with an advanced solid tumor such as melanoma, head and neck, liver or kidney cancer. The DNA for the CDR3 is TGTGCCAGCAGCCGGAGGGCCATCCTTATTTCCTACGAGCAGTACTTC. Translation gives CASSRRAILISYEQYF.